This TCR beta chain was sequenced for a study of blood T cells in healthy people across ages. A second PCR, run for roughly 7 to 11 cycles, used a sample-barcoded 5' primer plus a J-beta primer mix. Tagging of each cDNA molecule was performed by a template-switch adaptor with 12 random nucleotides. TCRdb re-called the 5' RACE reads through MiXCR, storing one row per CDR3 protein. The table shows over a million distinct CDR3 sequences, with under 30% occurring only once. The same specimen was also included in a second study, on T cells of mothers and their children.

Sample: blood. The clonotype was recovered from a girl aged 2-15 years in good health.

CDR3 sequence (DNA): TGTGCCAGCAGCTTAAGGATTAGCGGGTACCAAGAGACCCAGTACTTC. Amino acids: CASSLRISGYQETQYF. The V and J genes are TRBV7-2 and TRBJ2-5, with TRBD2 matching over 7 bases. The CDR3 consists of 16 residues. The germline V gene has CDR1 SGHTA and CDR2 FQGNSA. V trimming: 2 bases; J trimming: 0 bases; junction bases outside the gene matches: 6.